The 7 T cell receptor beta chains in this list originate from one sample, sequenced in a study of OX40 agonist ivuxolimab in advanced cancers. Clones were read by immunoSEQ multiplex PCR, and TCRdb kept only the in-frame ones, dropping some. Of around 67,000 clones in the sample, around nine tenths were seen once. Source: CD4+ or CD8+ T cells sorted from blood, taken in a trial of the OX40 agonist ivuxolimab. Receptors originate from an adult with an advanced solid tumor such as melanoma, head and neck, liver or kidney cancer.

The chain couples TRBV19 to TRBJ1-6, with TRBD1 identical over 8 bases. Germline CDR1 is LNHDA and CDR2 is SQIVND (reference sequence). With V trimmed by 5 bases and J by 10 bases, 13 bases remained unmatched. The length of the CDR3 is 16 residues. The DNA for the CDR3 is TGTGCCAGTAGTTCGACGACCAGGGGGCTTGGCTCACCCCTCCACTTT. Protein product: CASSSTTRGLGSPLHF.

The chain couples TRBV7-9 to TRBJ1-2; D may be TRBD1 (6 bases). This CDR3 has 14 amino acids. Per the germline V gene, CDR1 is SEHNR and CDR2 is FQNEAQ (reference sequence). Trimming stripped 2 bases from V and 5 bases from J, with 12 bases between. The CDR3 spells CASSLWKGGYGYTF. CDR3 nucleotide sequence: TGTGCCAGCAGCTTATGGAAAGGGGGTTATGGCTACACCTTC. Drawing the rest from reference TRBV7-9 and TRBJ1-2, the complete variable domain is DTGVSQNPRHKITKRGQNVTFRCDPISEHNRLYWYRQTLGQGPEFLTYFQNEAQLEKSRLLSDRFSAERPKGSFSTLEIQRTEQGDSAMYLCASSLWKGGYGYTFGSGTRLTVV.

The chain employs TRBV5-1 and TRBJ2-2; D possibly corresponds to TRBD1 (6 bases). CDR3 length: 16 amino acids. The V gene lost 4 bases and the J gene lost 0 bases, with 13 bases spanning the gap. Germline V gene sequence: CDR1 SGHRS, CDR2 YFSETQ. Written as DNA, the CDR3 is TGCGCCAGCAGCCGAGGGACACTTTCGAACACCGGGGAGCTGTTTTTT. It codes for CASSRGTLSNTGELFF.

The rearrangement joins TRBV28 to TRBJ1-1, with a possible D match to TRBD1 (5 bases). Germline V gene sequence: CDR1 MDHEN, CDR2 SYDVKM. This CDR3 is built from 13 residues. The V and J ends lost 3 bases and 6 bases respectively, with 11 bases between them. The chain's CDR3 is CASSLAGRPEAFF. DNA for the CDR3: TGTGCCAGCAGTTTGGCAGGGCGGCCTGAAGCTTTCTTT.

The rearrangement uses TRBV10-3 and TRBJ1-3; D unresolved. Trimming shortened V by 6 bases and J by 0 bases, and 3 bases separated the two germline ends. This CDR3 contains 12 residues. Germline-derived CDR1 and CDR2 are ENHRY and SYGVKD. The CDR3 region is CAIRDSGNTIYF. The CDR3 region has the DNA TGTGCCATCAGGGACTCTGGAAACACCATATATTTT.

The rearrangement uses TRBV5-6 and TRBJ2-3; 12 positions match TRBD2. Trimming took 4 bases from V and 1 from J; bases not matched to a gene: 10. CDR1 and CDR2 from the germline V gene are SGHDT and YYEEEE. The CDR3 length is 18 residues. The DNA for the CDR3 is TGTGCCAGCAGCCCCCTAGCGGGAGGGACGGGGGGCACAGATACGCAGTATTTT. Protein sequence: CASSPLAGGTGGTDTQYF.

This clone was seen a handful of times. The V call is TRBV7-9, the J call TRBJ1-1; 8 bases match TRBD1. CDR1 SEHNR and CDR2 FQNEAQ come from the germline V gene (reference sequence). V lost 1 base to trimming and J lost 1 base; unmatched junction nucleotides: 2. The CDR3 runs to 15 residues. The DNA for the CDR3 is TGTGCCAGCAGCTTAGGGACAGGGCCGAACACTGAAGCTTTCTTT. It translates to CASSLGTGPNTEAFF.